What follows are 10 T cell receptor beta chains derived from one specimen sequenced in a study of CD8+ T cells in alopecia areata. The treatment was: oral pan-JAK inhibitor, 5-10 mg twice daily. RNA was extracted and reverse transcribed into cDNA as the sequencing template. Sequencing used immunoSEQ multiplex PCR; TCRdb keeps in-frame clones, though not all of them. This repertoire shows 60,000 to 90,000 clones, roughly 66% found once; its top ten account for about 20%. Sequenced material: CD8+ T cells sorted from blood, taken at week 24, from a patient treated with tofacitinib. The receptor set was obtained from a human donor with alopecia areata.

The rearrangement joins TRBV5-1 to TRBJ2-2, with 14 bases lining up with TRBD2. With 4 bases clipped from V and 0 bases from J, the junction kept 8 bases outside the gene matches. Germline CDR1 SGHRS, CDR2 YFSETQ. This CDR3 has 19 residues. The CDR3 bases are TGCGCCAGCAGCCCCGGACTAGCGGGGGGACTCTCGAACACCGGGGAGCTGTTTTTT. Protein: CASSPGLAGGLSNTGELFF.

J is TRBJ2-3 and V is TRBV7-6; maybe TRBD1 (5 bases). V gave up 1 base and J gave up 1 base, with 6 bases separating them. The CDR3 totals 14 residues. In germline, CDR1 is SGHVS, CDR2 FNYEAQ. The CDR3 protein is CASSLETGTDTQYF. DNA for the CDR3: TGTGCCAGCAGCTTAGAGACAGGCACAGATACGCAGTATTTT.

This clone was detected a few times. CDR3 protein: CASSDPYTGELFF. The CDR3 bases are TGTGCCAGCAGTGACCCATACACCGGGGAGCTGTTTTTT. The chain links TRBV6-4 to TRBJ2-2; the D is unclear. The length of the CDR3 is 13 residues. Trimming removed 2 bases at V and 3 bases at J, with 4 bases between. Germline-derived CDR1 and CDR2 are MRHNA and SNTAGT.

V and J are TRBV4-2 and TRBJ1-1; no clear D gene. The CDR3 has 14 residues. CDR1 and CDR2 (germline): LGHNA, YNFKEQ. V gave up 8 bases and J gave up 5 bases, with 18 bases separating them. CDR3 bases: TGTGCCAGCGCTCCAACCCTAGGGAATACTGAAGCTTTCTTT. As protein: CASAPTLGNTEAFF.

V and J are TRBV5-1 and TRBJ2-1; 9 nucleotides match TRBD1. CDR3 length: 16 amino acids. CDR1 and CDR2 (germline): SGHRS, YFSETQ. V was pared by 1 base and J by 8 bases, with 10 bases of the junction left unmatched. The CDR3 spells CASSLFGDRDYYEQFF. DNA for the CDR3: TGCGCCAGCAGCTTGTTTGGGGACAGGGATTATTATGAGCAGTTCTTC.

CDR3 in DNA: TGTGCCAGCAGTTTGACGGGAGGCGCCTACGAGCAGTACTTC. It yields the protein CASSLTGGAYEQYF. The genes are TRBV27 and TRBJ2-7; 7 nucleotides agree with TRBD2. This CDR3 has 14 residues. Germline CDR1 is MNHEY and CDR2 is SMNVEV (reference sequence). Trimming took 3 bases from V and 2 from J; bases not matched to a gene: 4.

This sequence joins TRBV30 and TRBJ2-7; D is possibly TRBD1 (6 bases). There are 13 residues in the CDR3. The ends were cut back, 0 bases at V and 5 bases at J, with 11 bases in the middle. Germline V gene data show CDR1 as GTSNPN and CDR2 as SVGIG (reference sequence). The CDR3 is CAWSVQGQNEQYF. CDR3 coding DNA: TGTGCCTGGAGTGTGCAGGGGCAGAACGAGCAGTACTTC.

This sequence joins TRBV30 and TRBJ1-1; 11 nucleotides align to TRBD1. Germline-derived CDR1 and CDR2 are GTSNPN and SVGIG (reference sequence). With V trimmed by 3 bases and J by 1 base, 1 base remained unmatched. This CDR3 has 14 amino acids. The chain's CDR3 is CAWRGQGENTEAFF. Written as DNA, the CDR3 is TGTGCCTGGAGGGGACAGGGGGAGAACACTGAAGCTTTCTTT.

The rearrangement joins TRBV27 to TRBJ2-5; D uncertain. V was pared by 6 bases and J by 4 bases, with 15 bases between. This CDR3 contains 14 residues. The germline gives CDR1 MNHEY, CDR2 SMNVEV (reference sequence). CDR3 sequence reads: CASSPDLVGETQYF. CDR3 DNA sequence: TGTGCCAGCAGCCCTGACTTGGTTGGAGAGACCCAGTACTTC.

The CDR3 spells CASKSSGKETQYF. The CDR3 DNA reads TGTGCCAGCAAGTCTAGCGGGAAGGAGACCCAGTACTTC. The genes are TRBV21-1 and TRBJ2-5; TRBD2 is taken as the D call from the table, unchecked against the DNA. TRBV21-1 is recorded as a pseudogene. The CDR3 runs to 13 residues.